This T cell receptor (beta chain) was sequenced during a study of blood T cells in healthy people across ages. The CDR3 covers 14 residues. V shed 6 bases and J shed 7 bases, with 13 bases lying between them. Per the germline V gene, CDR1 is MNHEY and CDR2 is SVGEGT. Using a J-beta primer mix together with a sample-barcoded 5' primer, a second PCR was run for 7 to 11 cycles. MiXCR, run by TCRdb on the 5' RACE reads, gives a single entry per CDR3 protein. This sample has some 1.5 million distinct CDR3 sequences; roughly 28% occur once, and the top ten carry less than 9.5%. To note about this clonotype: No antigen is known for it.

Overall study findings and caveats: Donors of long life had a larger count of naive CD4+ cells and greater diversity than aged donors. What prevented conclusive comparison of naive and antigen-experienced cells was that PBMCs were unsorted. A roughly linear age-dependent decrease characterized TCR beta diversity per million T cells.

Ranging in age from about 6 to 100, the donors were healthy Caucasian individuals from Russia. The source of this sequence is a woman aged 30 to 39 in good health. The sequencing input was blood. The rearrangement uses TRBV6-2 or TRBV6-3 and TRBJ2-6, with no clear D. The CDR3 DNA reads TGTGCCAGCAGCCGCAGGTGGGGTGCCAACGTCCTGACTTTC. It specifies CASSRRWGANVLTF.